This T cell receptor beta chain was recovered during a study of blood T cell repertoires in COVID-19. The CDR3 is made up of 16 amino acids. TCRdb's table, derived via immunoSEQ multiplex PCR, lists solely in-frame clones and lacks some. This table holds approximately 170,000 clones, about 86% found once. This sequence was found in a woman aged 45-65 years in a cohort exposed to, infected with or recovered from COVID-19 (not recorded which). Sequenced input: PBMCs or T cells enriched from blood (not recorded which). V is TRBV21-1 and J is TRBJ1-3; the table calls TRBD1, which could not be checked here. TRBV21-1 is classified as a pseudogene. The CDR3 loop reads CASSKDHRRSGNTIYF. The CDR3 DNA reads TGTGCCAGCAGCAAAGACCACAGACGCTCTGGAAACACCATATATTTT.